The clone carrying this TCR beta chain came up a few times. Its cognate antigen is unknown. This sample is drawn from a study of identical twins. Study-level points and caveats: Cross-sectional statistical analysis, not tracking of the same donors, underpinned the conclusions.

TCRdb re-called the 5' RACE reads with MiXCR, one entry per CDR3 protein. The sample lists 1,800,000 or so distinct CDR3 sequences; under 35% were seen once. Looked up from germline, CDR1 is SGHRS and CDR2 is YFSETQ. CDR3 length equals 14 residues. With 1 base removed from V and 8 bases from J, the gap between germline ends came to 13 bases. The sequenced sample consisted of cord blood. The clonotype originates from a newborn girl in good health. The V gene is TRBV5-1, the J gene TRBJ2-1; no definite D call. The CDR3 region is CASSLRAQLDEQFF. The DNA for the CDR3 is TGCGCCAGCAGCTTGAGAGCCCAATTGGATGAGCAGTTCTTC.